Below, 22 T cell receptor beta chains from the same sample are listed, as sequenced in a study of T-cell memory formation after mild COVID-19. Each CDR3 protein is one row after TCRdb ran MiXCR on the 5' RACE reads. The data show some 97,000 distinct CDR3 sequences, approximately 12% seen once. Sequencing was performed on PBMCs or a T cell subset sorted from them (not recorded which). The receptors were gathered from a man aged 18-30 years who had mild COVID-19 (a few samples of this study predate the infection). Cell type and time point are not known.

This clonotype turned up a few times. The V call is TRBV27, the J call TRBJ2-2, with a tentative D call TRBD1 (5 bases). The CDR3 is 15 residues long. The V gene's germline CDR1 is MNHEY and CDR2 SMNVEV (reference sequence). With 7 bases removed from V and 6 bases from J, the gap between germline ends came to 18 bases. The CDR3 sequence: CASTGGAELPGELFF. DNA for the CDR3: TGTGCCAGCACCGGTGGGGCTGAATTACCCGGGGAGCTGTTTTTT.

This clonotype has more than one count but fewer than ten. The chain joins TRBV7-9 to TRBJ2-7, with D tentatively TRBD1 (6 bases). Looked up from germline, CDR1 is SEHNR and CDR2 is FQNEAQ (reference sequence). The CDR3 sequence is 14 residues long. Trimming left V 4 bases short and J 6 bases short, with 16 bases between. The CDR3 DNA sequence: TGTGCCAGCAGCTCAACAGGGAGAGCTTCCGAGCAGTACTTC. Protein product: CASSSTGRASEQYF.

The chain recombines TRBV7-2 with TRBJ2-1, with 9 bases matching TRBD2. Germline V CDR1 and CDR2: SGHTA, FQGNSA. With 3 bases clipped from V and 5 bases from J, the junction kept 5 bases outside the gene matches. The CDR3 has 15 amino acids. The chain's CDR3 is CASSFLSGGHNEQFF. CDR3 bases: TGTGCCAGCAGCTTCCTTAGCGGGGGCCACAATGAGCAGTTCTTC.

V and J are TRBV7-9 and TRBJ1-1; 7 nucleotides match TRBD1. V was clipped by 3 bases and J by 5 bases; unmatched bases: 6. The germline V gene encodes CDR1 SEHNR and CDR2 FQNEAQ (reference sequence). The CDR3 contains 14 residues. This CDR3 reads CASSFTSGGTEAFF. In DNA form, the CDR3 reads TGTGCCAGCAGCTTCACCTCAGGGGGGACTGAAGCTTTCTTT.

This clonotype showed up just a few times. The chain carries TRBV20-1 and TRBJ2-7; 10 nucleotides match TRBD2. This CDR3 has 15 amino acids. The germline V gene encodes CDR1 DFQATT and CDR2 SNEGSKA (reference sequence). V lost 0 bases to trimming and J lost 7 bases; unmatched junction nucleotides: 9. The CDR3 protein is CSARDVAGGPGEQYV. In DNA, the CDR3 is TGCAGTGCTAGAGATGTAGCGGGGGGCCCGGGTGAGCAGTACGTC.

The V call is TRBV10-3, the J call TRBJ2-3; TRBD2 matches 13 bases. The CDR3 spans 20 residues. Trimming cost V 2 bases and J 0 bases; bases outside gene matches: 11. Germline CDR1 and CDR2: ENHRY and SYGVKD. The CDR3 nucleotides read TGTGCCATCAGTGAGCCCGCTCGGACTAGCGGGGGCACTAGCACAGATACGCAGTATTTT. It translates to CAISEPARTSGGTSTDTQYF.

This clonotype came up many times. V and J are TRBV9 and TRBJ2-3; D tentatively fits TRBD1 or TRBD2 (5 bases each). V was pared by 1 base and J by 2 bases, with 11 bases between. Germline lookup yields CDR1 SGDLS and CDR2 YYNGEE. CDR3 length: 15 residues. The CDR3 reads CASSVSWGNTDTQYF. The CDR3 nucleotides read TGTGCCAGCAGCGTATCCTGGGGGAACACAGATACGCAGTATTTT.

This clonotype was picked up many times. This rearrangement joins TRBV4-1 to TRBJ2-1, with 11 bases lining up with TRBD2. V was clipped by 1 base and J by 8 bases; unmatched bases: 1. The germline gives CDR1 MGHRA, CDR2 YSYEKL. The CDR3 is 14 residues long. The CDR3 sequence is CASSQVAGGHEQFF. For the CDR3, the DNA is TGCGCCAGCAGCCAAGTAGCGGGGGGGCATGAGCAGTTCTTC.

This sequence joins TRBV4-1 and TRBJ2-5; no clear D. V shed 1 base and J shed 4 bases, with 7 bases lying between them. The germline gives CDR1 MGHRA, CDR2 YSYEKL. The CDR3 consists of 13 residues. This CDR3 is CASSQASVETQYF. In DNA form, the CDR3 reads TGCGCCAGCAGCCAAGCGTCGGTAGAGACCCAGTACTTC.

This clonotype was detected only a few times. CDR3 sequence: CASSKVDARGYEQYV. For the CDR3, the DNA is TGTGCCAGCAGCAAAGTAGATGCTCGGGGGTACGAGCAGTACGTC. The chain has TRBV21-1 and TRBJ2-7; whether TRBD1, the table's D call, matches the DNA was not checked. TRBV21-1 has pseudogene status. CDR3 length: 15 amino acids.

In its sample, this clonotype was seen a few times. The chain is built from TRBV4-1 and TRBJ2-7, with 9 bases fitting TRBD2. The CDR3 length is 18 residues. Germline V gene sequence: CDR1 MGHRA, CDR2 YSYEKL. The V and J ends lost 2 bases and 0 bases, in that order; junction bases with no gene match: 11. This CDR3 is CASSQLLYSGGRSYEQYF. The CDR3 DNA is TGCGCCAGCAGCCAACTCCTCTATAGCGGGGGACGCTCCTACGAGCAGTACTTC.

This clonotype came up a few times. J is TRBJ1-2 and V is TRBV9, with 8 bases that match TRBD1. The junction had 5 bases not matched to a gene; V was cut back by 0 bases and J by 7 bases. CDR1 and CDR2 (germline): SGDLS, YYNGEE. The CDR3 runs to 14 residues. For the CDR3, the DNA is TGTGCCAGCAGCGTAGAAGACAGGGGTTTTGGCTACACCTTC. Translation: CASSVEDRGFGYTF. The whole variable domain, remainder taken from reference TRBV9 and TRBJ1-2, is DSGVTQTPKHLITATGQRVTLRCSPRSGDLSVYWYQQSLDQGLQFLIQYYNGEERAKGNILERFSAQQFPDLHSELNLSSLELGDSALYFCASSVEDRGFGYTFGSGTRLTVV.

Details on this clonotype: The germline gene is not matched at one end of the junction; a read error may be the cause. The chain is built from TRBV4-1 and TRBJ1-1; TRBD1 is a possible D gene (5 bases). Germline V CDR1 and CDR2: MGHRA, YSYEKL. This CDR3 comprises 15 residues. In DNA form, the CDR3 reads TGCGCCAGCAGTCAAGAGGGGTTCATGAACACTGAAGCTTTCTTT. This gives the protein CASSQEGFMNTEAFF.

In its sample, this clonotype was seen a few times. The J gene is TRBJ2-3, the V gene TRBV7-8, with D perhaps TRBD2 (6 bases). The germline V gene has CDR1 SGHVS and CDR2 FQNEAQ. V lost 3 bases and J 2 bases, leaving 9 bases between the germline ends. This CDR3 has 14 amino acids. In DNA, the CDR3 is TGTGCCAGCAGCTTTAGCGGATACACAGATACGCAGTATTTT. Encoded protein: CASSFSGYTDTQYF.

Regarding this clonotype: A much larger clone sits a single nucleotide away, making a read error possible. The rearrangement joins TRBV12-3 or TRBV12-4 to TRBJ2-5; D remains ambiguous. The CDR3 is 11 amino acids. The ends were cut back, 3 bases at V and 5 bases at J, with 4 bases in the middle. The CDR3 is CASSFWETQYF. The CDR3 nucleotides are TGTGCCAGCAGTTTTTGGGAGACCCAGTACTTC.

This clonotype was detected a few times. The V and J genes are TRBV5-1 and TRBJ1-1; D not resolved. Germline loops: CDR1 SGHRS, CDR2 YFSETQ. V shed 2 bases and J shed 4 bases, with 9 bases lying between them. The CDR3 spans 13 residues. This chain's CDR3 is CASSLEVTTEAFF. CDR3 DNA: TGCGCCAGCAGCTTAGAGGTTACCACTGAAGCTTTCTTT.

The chain carries TRBV3-1 and TRBJ1-4, with TRBD1 matching 7 bases. The CDR3 spans 20 residues. The trim removed 4 bases at V and 7 bases at J, leaving 24 bases unmatched. Germline CDR1 and CDR2: LGHDT and YNNKEL (reference sequence). As DNA, the CDR3 is TGTGCCAGCAGCCTACACAGACGGGACAGTGGATGGGGCTCGCGTGAAAAACTGTTTTTT. This translates into CASSLHRRDSGWGSREKLFF.

A word on this clonotype: Being one base from a much bigger clone, this may be a read error. This chain joins TRBV7-2 and TRBJ2-6; D is undetermined. Germline V gene sequence: CDR1 SGHTA, CDR2 FQGNSA. Trimming took off 5 bases at V and 0 bases at J, with 8 bases between the two ends. The CDR3 runs to 15 residues. CDR3 residues: CASSPLTSGANVLTF. The CDR3 DNA sequence: TGTGCCAGCAGCCCCCTCACCTCTGGGGCCAACGTCCTGACTTTC.

The gene calls are TRBV4-1 and TRBJ2-5, with D unresolved. Germline-derived CDR1 and CDR2 are MGHRA and YSYEKL. The CDR3 is 12 residues long. Trimming left V 2 bases short and J 4 bases short, with 5 bases between. CDR3 sequence (DNA): TGCGCCAGCAGCCAATTCGGAGAGACCCAGTACTTC. Protein: CASSQFGETQYF.

This clonotype was observed many times. The chain has TRBV23-1 and TRBJ2-5; D ambiguous. TRBV23-1 is given ORF status, its function remaining uncertain. The CDR3 loop spans 10 amino acids. V shed 4 bases and J shed 5 bases, with 2 bases lying between them. The DNA for the CDR3 is TGCGCCAGCAGTCGGGAGACCCAGTACTTC. Its protein product is CASSRETQYF.

The chain employs TRBV20-1 and TRBJ2-1, with 10 positions matching TRBD2. Germline assignment: CDR1 DFQATT and CDR2 SNEGSKA (reference sequence). The trim removed 6 bases at V and 8 bases at J, leaving 10 bases unmatched. This CDR3 has 14 residues. The CDR3 here is CSAARETSGYEQFF. The CDR3 DNA sequence: TGCAGTGCCGCCCGAGAGACTAGCGGGTATGAGCAGTTCTTC.

This clonotype was seen many times. V usage is TRBV4-1 and J usage is TRBJ1-1; no clear D gene. Trimming took off 1 base at V and 4 bases at J, with 7 bases between the two ends. In germline, CDR1 is MGHRA, CDR2 YSYEKL. The CDR3 contains 13 residues. CDR3 region: CASSQGPATEAFF. The DNA for the CDR3 is TGCGCCAGCAGCCAAGGTCCGGCCACTGAAGCTTTCTTT.